This entry lists 9 T cell receptor beta chains sequenced from one sample in a study of T cell changes during pregnancy in multiple sclerosis. Method: immunoSEQ multiplex PCR; TCRdb's copy keeps in-frame clones and lacks some. The table includes fewer than 75,000 clones, approximately 90% detected once. The source material was peripheral blood, sampled after pregnancy. These receptors all stem from a female donor in good health, enrolled as a control in a pregnancy study.

The gene calls are TRBV11-2 and TRBJ2-7, with a possible D match to TRBD2 (5 bases). The germline gives CDR1 SGHAT, CDR2 FQNNGV. V was trimmed by 2 bases and J by 4 bases, leaving 12 bases between them. This CDR3 comprises 14 residues. This chain's CDR3 is CASSLSVGEYEQYF. The DNA for the CDR3 is TGTGCCAGCAGCTTAAGTGTGGGAGAATACGAGCAGTACTTC.

V gene TRBV5-4 combines with J gene TRBJ2-1, with 11 bases lining up with TRBD2. The germline V gene encodes CDR1 SGHNT and CDR2 YYREEE (reference sequence). The CDR3 runs 17 residues. V was pared by 5 bases and J by 0 bases, with 7 bases of the junction left unmatched. The CDR3 reads CASRPGTSGFSYNEQFF. CDR3 nucleotide sequence: TGTGCCAGCAGGCCTGGGACTAGCGGATTCTCCTACAATGAGCAGTTCTTC.

The V and J genes are TRBV5-1 and TRBJ2-1, with 7 bases aligning to TRBD1. This CDR3 has 17 residues. V lost 4 bases, J lost 5 bases, and 15 bases stayed unmatched. Germline CDR1 reads SGHRS; CDR2 reads YFSETQ. CDR3 coding DNA: TGCGCCAGCAGCCTGTTCCCTACCGGGACAGATGACAATGAGCAGTTCTTC. It codes for CASSLFPTGTDDNEQFF.

The CDR3 loop is CASSQANYGYTF. CDR3 bases: TGTGCCAGCAGTCAGGCTAACTATGGCTACACCTTC. The chain couples TRBV28 to TRBJ1-2; D call uncertain. Germline loops: CDR1 MDHEN, CDR2 SYDVKM. The CDR3 is 12 amino acids. V lost 5 bases, J lost 0 bases, and 4 bases lay in between.

The CDR3 spells CASSKVDRGNQPQHF. CDR3 nucleotide sequence: TGTGCCAGCAGCAAAGTGGACAGGGGTAATCAGCCCCAGCATTTT. The rearrangement links TRBV21-1 to TRBJ1-5; the D call TRBD1 from the table was never checked on the DNA. TRBV21-1 is an annotated pseudogene. The CDR3 covers 15 residues.

This clone was recorded only once. The CDR3 here is CASNGGGPLTGELFF. The CDR3 bases are TGTGCCAGCAATGGGGGGGGGCCGCTCACCGGGGAGCTGTTTTTT. This chain joins TRBV2 and TRBJ2-2, with D possibly being TRBD2 (7 bases). V was cut by 7 bases and J by 4 bases, with 16 bases left in between. The CDR3 has 15 amino acids. Germline values: CDR1 SNHLY, CDR2 FYNNEI.

V gene TRBV7-3 combines with J gene TRBJ2-7; no definite D call. The CDR3 has 13 amino acids. Trimming stripped 1 base from V and 6 bases from J, with 10 bases between. The V gene's germline CDR1 is SGHTA and CDR2 FQGTGA. CDR3 in DNA: TGTGCCAGCAGCTTAATGGCAGACACCGAGCAGTACTTC. This gives the protein CASSLMADTEQYF.

The rearrangement joins TRBV5-4 to TRBJ1-2, with D perhaps matching TRBD1 (5 bases). Germline V gene data show CDR1 as SGHNT and CDR2 as YYREEE (reference sequence). The V gene lost 3 bases and the J gene lost 8 bases, with 14 bases spanning the gap. CDR3 size: 13 residues. The CDR3 region is CASSWTGGLGYTF. The CDR3 nucleotides read TGTGCCAGCAGCTGGACGGGGGGATTGGGCTACACCTTC.

The chain couples TRBV13 to TRBJ1-2; TRBD1 might be the D (6 bases). V was trimmed by 6 bases and J by 4 bases, leaving 15 bases between them. Germline assignment: CDR1 PRHDT and CDR2 FYEKMQ (reference sequence). The CDR3 runs to 14 residues. The CDR3 nucleotides are TGTGCCAGCAGTCGAAACAGGGTGGGCTATGGCTACACCTTC. The encoded protein is CASSRNRVGYGYTF.